This is a list of T cell receptor beta chains from one sample in a study of cytomegalovirus exposure and HLA in healthy donors. Measured with immunoSEQ multiplex PCR; TCRdb has only the in-frame clones, and not every one. The table has more than 150,000 clones, about three quarters seen once. Material for sequencing was PBMCs. Receptor source: a man in his late teens or twenties in good health and CMV-seronegative. Each CDR3 is given without its conserved first and last residue.

V gene,CDR3 protein
TRBV9,ASSVGPGNEQY
TRBV2,ASRASGSTNEQF
TRBV29-1,SVGGGSSYEQY
TRBV19,ASRLLRDRPYGYT
TRBV7-3,ASSLTDNQPQH
TRBV9,ASSLGSGQGQDTQY
TRBV30,AWSVPESRGNQPQH
TRBV7-8,ASSLLSGGARGRAKNIQY
TRBV2,ALTVYREGNEQF
TRBV19,ASRYGIYSNQPQH
TRBV30,AWSVTARVWETQY
TRBV25-1,ASGEGERGEQY
TRBV18,ASSPEQGATEAF
TRBV5-1,ASSTGTGEPGNTIY
TRBV6-5,ASSYSRLSSGNTIY
TRBV7-2,ASSLARSVYEQF
TRBV2,ASKKGSTGSSYNSPLH
TRBV7-3,ASSLKENSPLH
TRBV2,ASSKGSISGGYT
TRBV7-7,ASSLLAGEPDTQY
TRBV2,ASSSQGANSPLH
TRBV6-5,ASSLLAGTYNEQF
TRBV9,ASSVDVVGLGAVNEKLF
TRBV5-4,ASSLSTSLVDTQY
TRBV9,ASSVAGGARLNEQF
TRBV9,ASSRRTSSTDTQY
TRBV27,ARTRQGVPYEQY
TRBV28,ASSLGGTGGWHEQY
TRBV6-4,ASRKPPGYGYT
TRBV21-1,ASSKPPVGGYEQY
TRBV6-6,ASSYAGPLEQY
TRBV6-5,ASSYLLAGVSNEQY
TRBV5-1,ASSRTDLTETQY
TRBV6-5,ASSLGGGTEAF
TRBV29-1,SVGGNEQF
TRBV10-3,AIRADRAGSTEAF
TRBV2,ASGRPTGVHRTPALGETQY
TRBV6-5,ASSYLRVANSPLH
TRBV2,ASSSGQGEAF
TRBV18,ASSPSTSGGTKTQY
TRBV19,ASSTVTGHEQF
TRBV6-5,ASSYRGRNTEAF
TRBV7-9,ASSLVGTGGYEQY
TRBV2,ASSEATGAYPQF
TRBV6-6,ASSLGGGGRETQY
TRBV27,ASRPERALLSYNEQF
TRBV30,AWSVAGGPLANVLT
TRBV28,ASRTWTVNEKLF
TRBV18,ASSPGTGRDYGYT
TRBV5-4,ASSPGTGSHEQY
TRBV7-8,ASTSDRDYGYT
TRBV30,AWGPGGAYEQY
TRBV5-6,ASSQGDRKLF
TRBV5-5,ASSSEAGETRSGNTIY
TRBV7-9,ASSPLAGGQEQF
TRBV18,ASSLTSGQTANYGYT
TRBV7-2,ASSQEWTTNEKLF
TRBV18,ASSPRVASSGNTIY
TRBV6-1,ASRATGDTQY
TRBV28,ASSIPLSSYNEQF